The source of this TCR beta chain is a study of cytomegalovirus exposure and HLA in healthy donors. In the study overall: Unique TCRs from HLA-typed donors, about 78 million of them, were held in an early data release.

This clone was counted only a few times. There are 14 residues in the CDR3. Per the germline V gene, CDR1 is SGDLS and CDR2 is YYNGEE. Trimming removed 3 bases at V and 2 bases at J, with 11 bases between. The PCR used 60 Vbeta and 13 Jbeta primers. Method: immunoSEQ multiplex PCR; TCRdb's copy keeps in-frame clones and lacks some. This sample has about 190,000 clones, with roughly 80% found just once. The origin of this receptor is a boy between 10 and 17 years old in good health and CMV-seronegative. The chain joins TRBV9 to TRBJ2-5, with a weak D call TRBD2 (5 bases). Sequencing input: PBMCs. CDR3 residues: CASSGAVNQETQYF. In DNA form, the CDR3 reads TGTGCCAGCAGCGGAGCGGTAAATCAAGAGACCCAGTACTTC.